Included here is one T cell receptor (beta chain) sequence, with context. Its antigen is still unknown. The ends were cut back, 4 bases at V and 5 bases at J, with 16 bases in the middle. CDR1 SGHNT and CDR2 YYREEE come from the germline V gene (reference sequence). The CDR3 is made up of 15 amino acids. This record comes from a study of OX40 agonist ivuxolimab in advanced cancers. The study, taken as a whole, reports: The average count of expanded clones was higher among CD8+ T cells than among CD4+.

Repertoires were generated with immunoSEQ multiplex PCR, while TCRdb's copy carries only in-frame clones and drops some. The repertoire includes some 100,000 clones, about 92% of them detected once, and around 3.3% sits in the top ten. Material: CD4+ or CD8+ T cells sorted from blood, obtained in a trial of the OX40 agonist ivuxolimab. The sequence was collected from an adult with an advanced solid tumor such as melanoma, head and neck, liver or kidney cancer. The chain has TRBV5-4 and TRBJ2-1, with D perhaps TRBD1 or TRBD2 (5 bases each). CDR3 coding DNA: TGTGCCAGCAGCCCAGGGACGAATCCCGACAATGAGCAGTTCTTC. Translation: CASSPGTNPDNEQFF.